A single sample is the source of the 29 T cell receptor beta chains below, sequenced in a study of Ad26.COV2.S vaccination and SARS-CoV-2 variants. Clones were sequenced by immunoSEQ multiplex PCR, and TCRdb holds only the in-frame ones, with some missing. The sample holds roughly 380,000 clones, roughly 88% seen once. Treatment noted: 19 received Ad26.COV2.S at low or high dose, single or two shots; roughly 5 received placebo; per-sample allocation not given. It was on day 63 after the first vaccine or placebo injection that samples were taken. Sequencing used peripheral blood, obtained in a trial of Ad26.COV2.S vaccine versus placebo. All receptors derive from a person between 18 and 65 years old who received the Ad26.COV2.S COVID-19 vaccine or a placebo.

The V call is TRBV5-6, the J call TRBJ2-7; D possibly corresponds to TRBD2 (6 bases). The V end lost 0 bases, the J end lost 2 bases, and 12 bases lay between the germline ends. The CDR3 has 15 residues. Germline-derived CDR1 and CDR2 are SGHDT and YYEEEE. CDR3 loop: CASSLGRGIPYEQYF. The CDR3 DNA sequence: TGTGCCAGCAGCTTGGGTCGCGGGATTCCCTACGAGCAGTACTTC.

Written as DNA, the CDR3 is TGTGCCAGCAGTTATCAGGGGTACGGGACAGATACGCAGTATTTT. Amino acids: CASSYQGYGTDTQYF. This sequence joins TRBV27 and TRBJ2-3; weak D call: TRBD1 (6 bases). V gave up 4 bases and J gave up 3 bases, with 14 bases separating them. The CDR3 is 15 amino acids. CDR1 and CDR2 from the germline V gene are MNHEY and SMNVEV (reference sequence).

The chain couples TRBV7-9 to TRBJ2-1; D is possibly TRBD1 (6 bases). This CDR3 is built from 14 residues. Germline V CDR1 and CDR2: SEHNR, FQNEAQ (reference sequence). V was trimmed by 4 bases and J by 7 bases, leaving 14 bases between them. The CDR3 sequence is CASSWAGRGNEQFF. The CDR3 nucleotides read TGTGCCAGCAGCTGGGCTGGCAGGGGTAATGAGCAGTTCTTC. Looking up the rest from reference TRBV7-9 and TRBJ2-1 gives the full variable domain: DTGVSQNPRHKITKRGQNVTFRCDPISEHNRLYWYRQTLGQGPEFLTYFQNEAQLEKSRLLSDRFSAERPKGSFSTLEIQRTEQGDSAMYLCASSWAGRGNEQFFGPGTRLTVL.

In DNA, the CDR3 is TGCAGTGCCAGGTGGGGTCAGCCCCAGCATTTT. Translated: CSARWGQPQHF. The rearrangement joins TRBV20-1 to TRBJ1-5, with D unresolved. V was shortened by 6 bases and J by 6 bases, with 9 bases between the two germline ends. The CDR3 loop spans 11 amino acids. CDR1 and CDR2 (germline): DFQATT, SNEGSKA (reference sequence).

V usage is TRBV5-1 and J usage is TRBJ1-6; D is ambiguous. This CDR3 has 16 amino acids. Germline values: CDR1 SGHRS, CDR2 YFSETQ. The V end was cut by 0 bases, the J end by 2 bases, with 9 bases between. The CDR3 spells CASSLEDGTYNSPLHF. CDR3 nucleotides: TGCGCCAGCAGCTTGGAGGATGGCACCTATAATTCACCCCTCCACTTT. Together with reference TRBV5-1 and TRBJ1-6, the CDR3 gives the full variable domain: KAGVTQTPRYLIKTRGQQVTLSCSPISGHRSVSWYQQTPGQGLQFLFEYFSETQRNKGNFPGRFSGRQFSNSRSEMNVSTLELGDSALYLCASSLEDGTYNSPLHFGNGTRLTVT.

The chain is built from TRBV7-8 and TRBJ1-3, with D tentatively TRBD1 (5 bases). Germline V gene sequence: CDR1 SGHVS, CDR2 FQNEAQ. This CDR3 is 17 amino acids long. Trimming cost V 5 bases and J 0 bases, with 17 bases left between them. The CDR3 coding sequence is TGTGCCAGCAGCCTTAACCCCAGGGCCAACTCTGGAAACACCATATATTTT. Encoded protein: CASSLNPRANSGNTIYF. Supplemented by reference TRBV7-8 and TRBJ1-3, the full variable domain reads GAGVSQSPRYKVAKRGQDVALRCDPISGHVSLFWYQQALGQGPEFLTYFQNEAQLDKSGLPSDRFFAERPEGSVSTLKIQRTQQEDSAVYLCASSLNPRANSGNTIYFGEGSWLTVV.

V is TRBV19 and J is TRBJ2-7; 11 bases line up with TRBD1. CDR1 and CDR2 from the germline V gene are LNHDA and SQIVND (reference sequence). V lost 8 bases to trimming and J lost 3 bases; unmatched junction nucleotides: 9. The CDR3 runs to 15 residues. The CDR3 is CASRAGTGGYYEQYF. Here the CDR3 DNA reads TGTGCCAGTCGTGCCGGGACAGGGGGTTACTACGAGCAGTACTTC.

This clone was seen just once. This chain connects TRBV6-5 to TRBJ2-5; D ambiguous. This CDR3 region has 14 residues. The ends were cut back, 4 bases at V and 5 bases at J, with 14 bases in the middle. The germline V gene encodes CDR1 MNHEY and CDR2 SVGAGI. CDR3 region: CASSLGWTTETQYF. In DNA, the CDR3 is TGTGCCAGCAGTTTAGGTTGGACGACGGAGACCCAGTACTTC.

This clone occurred a few times. V is TRBV7-2 and J is TRBJ1-1; 7 positions match TRBD1. Trimming at V came to 5 bases and at J to 6 bases, leaving 9 bases not matched to a gene. CDR3 length equals 14 residues. Germline CDR1 is SGHTA and CDR2 is FQGNSA. In DNA form, the CDR3 reads TGTGCCAGCAGCAAAAACAGGGGTAAGGCTGAAGCTTTCTTT. It is translated as CASSKNRGKAEAFF.

This clone was counted ten times or more. The sample contains more than one DNA sequence encoding this CDR3. The chain links TRBV24-1 to TRBJ2-7; possible D gene TRBD2, 5 bases. V dropped 9 bases and J dropped 3 bases, with 8 bases sitting between them. Germline V gene sequence: CDR1 KGHDR, CDR2 SFDVKD. The CDR3 has 11 amino acids. The CDR3 is CATSEGYEQYF. The CDR3 DNA sequence: TGTGCCACCTCCGAGGGCTACGAGCAGTACTTC.

Regarding this clone: Other DNA sequences in this sample translate to the same CDR3. The J gene is TRBJ1-1, the V gene TRBV5-1; 7 bases agree with TRBD1. V shed 1 base, J shed 0 bases, and the junction held 0 bases outside the gene matches. This CDR3 is built from 14 residues. The germline CDR1 and CDR2 sequences are SGHRS and YFSETQ. The CDR3 loop reads CASSLTGVNTEAFF. In DNA form, the CDR3 reads TGCGCCAGCAGCTTGACAGGGGTGAACACTGAAGCTTTCTTT.

The chain is built from TRBV7-2 and TRBJ2-2, with TRBD1 as a possible D gene (6 bases). This CDR3 is 15 amino acids long. V dropped 5 bases and J dropped 0 bases, with 10 bases sitting between them. The germline gives CDR1 SGHTA, CDR2 FQGNSA. The CDR3 DNA follows: TGTGCCAGCAGCGGACAGAGCGCGAACACCGGGGAGCTGTTTTTT. Translating gives CASSGQSANTGELFF.

The rearrangement joins TRBV28 to TRBJ2-7; the D is unclear. Germline CDR1 and CDR2: MDHEN and SYDVKM. Trimming pared 8 bases from V and 4 bases from J, leaving 9 bases between. The CDR3 consists of 11 residues. CDR3 loop: CASCRAYEQYF. The CDR3 nucleotides read TGTGCCAGCTGTAGAGCGTACGAGCAGTACTTC.

This sequence joins TRBV5-1 and TRBJ2-2, with D perhaps TRBD1 (5 bases). V lost 0 bases and J 2 bases, leaving 8 bases between the germline ends. This CDR3 has 15 amino acids. The germline gives CDR1 SGHRS, CDR2 YFSETQ. This CDR3 reads CASSLGTPNTGELFF. CDR3 sequence (DNA): TGCGCCAGCAGCTTGGGGACACCTAACACCGGGGAGCTGTTTTTT. The full variable domain, completed using reference TRBV5-1 and TRBJ2-2, is KAGVTQTPRYLIKTRGQQVTLSCSPISGHRSVSWYQQTPGQGLQFLFEYFSETQRNKGNFPGRFSGRQFSNSRSEMNVSTLELGDSALYLCASSLGTPNTGELFFGEGSRLTVL.

The chain has TRBV12-5 and TRBJ2-1; D could derive from TRBD1 or TRBD2 (5 bases each). Deletions cut 2 bases from V and 0 bases from J, with 8 bases between. This CDR3 has 15 residues. CDR1 and CDR2 from the germline V gene are LGHNT and FRNRAP. CDR3 in DNA: TGTGCTAGTGGTTTGTCAGGGAGCTCCTACAATGAGCAGTTCTTC. Translated, it gives CASGLSGSSYNEQFF. Supplemented by reference TRBV12-5 and TRBJ2-1, the full variable domain reads DARVTQTPRHKVTEMGQEVTMRCQPILGHNTVFWYRQTMMQGLELLAYFRNRAPLDDSGMPKDRFSAEMPDATLATLKIQPSEPRDSAVYFCASGLSGSSYNEQFFGPGTRLTVL.

The V call is TRBV6-2 or TRBV6-3, the J call TRBJ2-5; D is uncertain. With 2 bases removed from V and 1 base from J, the gap between germline ends came to 8 bases. Germline values: CDR1 MNHEY, CDR2 SVGEGT. The CDR3 runs to 14 residues. The CDR3: CASSYITGQETQYF. CDR3 nucleotides: TGTGCCAGCAGTTACATTACGGGCCAAGAGACCCAGTACTTC.

V gene TRBV6-5 combines with J gene TRBJ1-6; 7 bases agree with TRBD1. The CDR3 loop spans 13 amino acids. Germline V lookup: CDR1 MNHEY, CDR2 SVGAGI. After removal of 10 bases from V and 10 bases from J, the junction contained 10 bases not matched to a gene. The DNA for the CDR3 is TGTGCCACCTCACAGGGGTTATGGTCACCCCTCCACTTT. Amino acid sequence: CATSQGLWSPLHF.

The gene calls are TRBV7-2 and TRBJ1-5, with a tentative D call TRBD1 (5 bases). The V end was cut by 6 bases, the J end by 0 bases, with 9 bases between. Germline V gene data show CDR1 as SGHTA and CDR2 as FQGNSA. This CDR3 spans 14 amino acids. The CDR3 loop reads CASSTGFSNQPQHF. In nucleotides, the CDR3 is TGTGCCAGCAGTACAGGATTTAGCAATCAGCCCCAGCATTTT.

V and J are TRBV6-2 or TRBV6-3 and TRBJ1-5; TRBD1 is a possible D gene (5 bases). V dropped 2 bases and J dropped 6 bases, with 14 bases sitting between them. CDR1 and CDR2 (germline): MNHEY, SVGEGT. The CDR3 runs 15 residues. The CDR3 spells CASSYRIGAGQPQHF. DNA of the CDR3: TGTGCCAGCAGTTACCGCATAGGGGCAGGTCAGCCCCAGCATTTT.

The chain recombines TRBV2 with TRBJ1-6; D not resolved. Germline lookup yields CDR1 SNHLY and CDR2 FYNNEI. V lost 6 bases and J 7 bases, leaving 16 bases between the germline ends. The CDR3 is made up of 15 amino acids. The CDR3 DNA reads as TGTGCCAGCAGGAAGGACCGGGATACCAATTCACCCCTCCACTTT. Translated, it gives CASRKDRDTNSPLHF.

The chain carries TRBV4-2 and TRBJ2-2, with 9 nucleotides matching TRBD2. The CDR3 covers 20 residues. Germline V gene sequence: CDR1 LGHNA, CDR2 YNFKEQ. Trimming took 0 bases from V and 0 from J; bases not matched to a gene: 11. CDR3 nucleotide sequence: TGTGCCAGCAGCCAAGACCCCATTGGAGCGGGGGGAACGAACACCGGGGAGCTGTTTTTT. It codes for CASSQDPIGAGGTNTGELFF.

This rearrangement joins TRBV28 to TRBJ2-5; D uncertain. The germline gives CDR1 MDHEN, CDR2 SYDVKM. The ends were cut back, 8 bases at V and 1 base at J, with 8 bases in the middle. There are 12 residues in the CDR3. The CDR3 nucleotides read TGTGCCAGCTTGAGCTCCCAAGAGACCCAGTACTTC. It yields the protein CASLSSQETQYF.

This clone was counted once. V gene TRBV19 combines with J gene TRBJ2-5; 11 nucleotides match TRBD2. The CDR3 covers 15 residues. Germline loops: CDR1 LNHDA, CDR2 SQIVND (reference sequence). Trimming at V came to 5 bases and at J to 6 bases, leaving 8 bases not matched to a gene. CDR3 sequence reads: CASSPRLAGMKTQYF. CDR3 in DNA: TGTGCCAGTAGTCCCCGACTAGCGGGGATGAAGACCCAGTACTTC.

V gene TRBV19 combines with J gene TRBJ1-2; maybe TRBD1 (5 bases). Trimming shortened V by 5 bases and J by 4 bases, and 14 bases separated the two germline ends. Germline V gives CDR1 LNHDA, CDR2 SQIVND (reference sequence). CDR3 length equals 14 residues. The CDR3 spells CASSRTPDLYGYTF. The CDR3 DNA reads as TGTGCCAGTAGTCGGACACCAGACCTCTATGGCTACACCTTC. The full variable domain, its missing parts supplied by reference TRBV19 and TRBJ1-2, is DGGITQSPKYLFRKEGQNVTLSCEQNLNHDAMYWYRQDPGQGLRLIYYSQIVNDFQKGDIAEGYSVSREKKESFPLTVTSAQKNPTAFYLCASSRTPDLYGYTFGSGTRLTVV.

The V call is TRBV10-3, the J call TRBJ1-5, with no clear D. V was trimmed by 4 bases and J by 10 bases, leaving 17 bases between them. Germline V gene data show CDR1 as ENHRY and CDR2 as SYGVKD. The CDR3 loop spans 14 amino acids. The CDR3 is CAISGGRESQPQHF. CDR3 coding DNA: TGTGCCATCAGTGGAGGAAGGGAATCACAACCCCAGCATTTT.

This clone has a single count. The V gene is TRBV19, the J gene TRBJ1-5, with TRBD1 as a possible D gene (6 bases). Germline V gives CDR1 LNHDA, CDR2 SQIVND (reference sequence). The CDR3 is 13 residues long. V was clipped by 8 bases and J by 7 bases, with 15 bases between them. The CDR3 reads CASRSGTFQPQHF. In DNA form, the CDR3 reads TGTGCCAGTCGCTCGGGGACATTCCAGCCCCAGCATTTT.

The J gene is TRBJ1-4, the V gene TRBV5-1; 9 positions agree with TRBD1. CDR3 length: 15 residues. V lost 5 bases and J lost 3; bases outside the gene matches: 5. Germline CDR1 SGHRS, CDR2 YFSETQ. The CDR3, as DNA: TGCGCCAGCAGGTCACAGGGGGCAGCTAATGAAAAACTGTTTTTT. As protein: CASRSQGAANEKLFF.

This chain connects TRBV6-5 to TRBJ2-7; D is perhaps TRBD2 (5 bases). The CDR3 spans 13 residues. V was pared by 2 bases and J by 2 bases, with 7 bases between. Germline assignment: CDR1 MNHEY and CDR2 SVGAGI. The CDR3 protein is CASSYAGPYEQYF. CDR3 bases: TGTGCCAGCAGTTACGCGGGTCCCTACGAGCAGTACTTC.

The chain employs TRBV18 and TRBJ1-4; possibly TRBD1 for D (6 bases). This CDR3 comprises 14 residues. The V and J ends lost 3 bases and 5 bases respectively, with 10 bases between them. The germline CDR1 and CDR2 sequences are KGHSH and LQKENI. In DNA, the CDR3 is TGTGCCAGCTCACCCCGGCAGGGGAATGAAAAACTGTTTTTT. Encoded protein: CASSPRQGNEKLFF.